Detailed here is one T cell receptor beta chain. Its antigen is not identified. Per germline, CDR1 SEHNR and CDR2 FQNEAQ (reference sequence). V was pared by 5 bases and J by 7 bases, with 8 bases of the junction left unmatched. This CDR3 region has 14 residues. This specimen belongs to a study of T cell repertoires in cytomegalovirus infection. Study information: It was recently identified HLA-C-restricted and well-studied HLA-B-restricted CMV epitopes that the study used. It can be stated that public TCR beta signatures indicated CMV infection as well as a matching HLA type.

TCRdb reprocessed the reads via MiXCR and lists one record per CDR3 protein. This table holds 700,000 to 850,000 distinct CDR3 sequences, around a third found once. Whole-study findings and limits: CMV-specific HLA-C-restricted TCR beta clonotypes dominated the ex vivo response.

This specimen was cultured CD8+ T cells from PBMCs, taken from culture after CMV antigen stimulation. The chain links TRBV7-9 to TRBJ2-1; 7 positions match TRBD1. This clonotype was sampled from a human donor in good health (CMV status not recorded). Some clones in this sample may be carry-over from other donors' samples. As DNA, the CDR3 is TGTGCCAGCAGCCCCCAGGCCAGGGGGAATGAGCAGTTCTTC. Its protein product is CASSPQARGNEQFF.